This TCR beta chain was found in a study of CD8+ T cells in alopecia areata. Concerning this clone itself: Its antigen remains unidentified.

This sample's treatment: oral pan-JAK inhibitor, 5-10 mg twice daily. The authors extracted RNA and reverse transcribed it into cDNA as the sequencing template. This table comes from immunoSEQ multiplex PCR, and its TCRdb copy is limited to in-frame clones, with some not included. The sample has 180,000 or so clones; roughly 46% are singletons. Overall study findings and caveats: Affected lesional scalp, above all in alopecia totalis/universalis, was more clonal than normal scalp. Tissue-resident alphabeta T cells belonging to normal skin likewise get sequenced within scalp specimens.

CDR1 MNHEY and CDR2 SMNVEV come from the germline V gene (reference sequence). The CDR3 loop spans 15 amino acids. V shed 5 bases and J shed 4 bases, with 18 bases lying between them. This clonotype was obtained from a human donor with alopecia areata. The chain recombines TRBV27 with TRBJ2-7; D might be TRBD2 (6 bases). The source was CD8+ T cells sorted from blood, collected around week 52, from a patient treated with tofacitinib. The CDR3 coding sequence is TGTGCCAGCAGTCCGAGGGCGGGGAAACTTTACGAGCAGTACTTC. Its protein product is CASSPRAGKLYEQYF.